One sample yielded the 3 T cell receptor beta chains listed below, sequenced in a study of shared clonotypes between healthy human individuals (dated by TCRdb to the early 2020s). Libraries were made using the immunoSEQ multiplex PCR assay. TCRdb carries this immuneACCESS record with in-frame sequences only. Its versions omit some clonotypes, under half of them owing to an unresolved V gene in the studies checked, with the rest unexplained. Present in this sample are 2 million to 3 million clones, roughly 93% of which were seen just once. The ten largest account for around 0.4% of the sample. The sequencing sample was made of naive CD4+ T cells from PBMCs. The sample's cell subset or site, from its label and the paper: CD45RA+ positively selected. Receptors were obtained from a man between 18 and 35 years old in good health. Some clones in this sample may be carry-over from other donors' samples.

This clone was observed a single time. This chain connects TRBV6-5 to TRBJ1-2; D may be TRBD1 (5 bases). V shed 4 bases and J shed 10 bases, with 25 bases lying between them. From germline, CDR1 is MNHEY and CDR2 SVGAGI. The CDR3 spans 16 residues. CDR3 nucleotides: TGTGCCAGCAGTTCCCTTCCGGGACGGACGCTGCCCTTCTACACCTTC. It specifies CASSSLPGRTLPFYTF.

The rearrangement links TRBV10-2 to TRBJ2-3, with 7 bases identical to TRBD2. V gave up 7 bases and J gave up 0 bases; unmatched junction bases: 7. Germline V lookup: CDR1 WSHSY, CDR2 SAAADI. This CDR3 has 15 residues. CDR3 DNA: TGCGCCAGCACCCCTTTGGGACTAAGCACAGATACGCAGTATTTT. This gives the protein CASTPLGLSTDTQYF.

The rearrangement links TRBV11-2 to TRBJ1-3; the D is unclear. Germline-derived CDR1 and CDR2 are SGHAT and FQNNGV. V lost 4 bases to trimming and J lost 0 bases, with 7 bases between them. The CDR3 contains 14 residues. The CDR3 is CASSSSYSGNTIYF. In nucleotides, the CDR3 is TGTGCCAGCAGCTCGAGTTACTCTGGAAACACCATATATTTT.